The 22 T cell receptor beta chains below come from one sample, sequenced in a study of cytomegalovirus exposure and HLA in healthy donors. PCR employed 60 Vbeta and 13 Jbeta primers. Generated by immunoSEQ multiplex PCR, the TCRdb table keeps only in-frame clones and is missing some. The sample includes over 150,000 clones, about 76% of them seen just once. Specimen: PBMCs. The receptors here all came from a man in his thirties or forties in good health and CMV-seropositive.

J is TRBJ2-1 and V is TRBV15; 10 positions match TRBD2. Germline trimming cut 0 bases from V and 3 bases from J; bases unmatched to any gene: 5. The CDR3 extends over 17 amino acids. Germline V gene lookup returns CDR1 LNHNV and CDR2 YYDKDF (reference sequence). CDR3 residues: CATSRDPGLANYNEQFF. In DNA, the CDR3 is TGTGCCACCAGCAGAGACCCGGGACTAGCGAACTACAATGAGCAGTTCTTC.

The chain combines TRBV9 with TRBJ2-3; D is undetermined. CDR1 and CDR2 from the germline V gene are SGDLS and YYNGEE. V gave up 0 bases and J gave up 10 bases, with 12 bases separating them. The CDR3 has 13 residues. DNA of the CDR3: TGTGCCAGCAGCGTAGGAGAGGTGACCGCGCAGTATTTT. It encodes CASSVGEVTAQYF. The entire variable domain, with the rest obtained from reference TRBV9 and TRBJ2-3, is as follows: DSGVTQTPKHLITATGQRVTLRCSPRSGDLSVYWYQQSLDQGLQFLIQYYNGEERAKGNILERFSAQQFPDLHSELNLSSLELGDSALYFCASSVGEVTAQYFGPGTRLTVL.

This chain joins TRBV7-3 and TRBJ2-2; the D gene is possibly TRBD2 (6 bases). CDR3 length: 17 amino acids. Germline V gene data show CDR1 as SGHTA and CDR2 as FQGTGA. Trimming took off 5 bases at V and 1 base at J, with 17 bases between the two ends. The DNA of the CDR3 is TGTGCCAGCAGCCCCCGTAGACGGGGGAGGAACACCGGGGAGCTGTTTTTT. It translates to CASSPRRRGRNTGELFF.

V is TRBV30 and J is TRBJ1-1; 9 nucleotides line up with TRBD1. CDR1 and CDR2 from the germline V gene are GTSNPN and SVGIG (reference sequence). The ends lost 1 base at V and 10 bases at J; junction bases unmatched: 7. CDR3 length: 13 residues. The CDR3 sequence: CAWSGFTGGAAFF. The CDR3 region has the DNA TGTGCCTGGAGTGGGTTCACAGGGGGCGCAGCTTTCTTT.

This sequence joins TRBV5-6 and TRBJ2-3; 8 positions match TRBD2. Trimming removed 0 bases from V and 6 bases from J; junction bases left unmatched: 6. Germline V gene lookup returns CDR1 SGHDT and CDR2 YYEEEE. The CDR3 has 15 amino acids. This chain's CDR3 is CASSLGSSGRDTQYF. In nucleotides, the CDR3 is TGTGCCAGCAGCTTGGGATCTAGCGGGCGGGATACGCAGTATTTT.

For the CDR3, the DNA is TGTGCCAGCAGTGCGGATAGCGGGATGTTGACCGGGGAGCTGTTTTTT. Encoded protein: CASSADSGMLTGELFF. The chain uses TRBV2 and TRBJ2-2; 8 bases align to TRBD2. The J segment lost 5 bases and the V segment lost 4 bases, leaving 9 bases of the junction unmatched. The CDR3 totals 16 residues. Germline CDR1 SNHLY, CDR2 FYNNEI.

The CDR3 loop reads CASSVSPTPGETQYF. Written as DNA, the CDR3 is TGTGCCAGCAGCGTAAGCCCGACCCCGGGGGAGACCCAGTACTTC. The chain carries TRBV9 and TRBJ2-5, with a tentative D call TRBD2 (5 bases). This CDR3 has 15 residues. V lost 1 base and J 5 bases, leaving 15 bases between the germline ends. Germline assignment: CDR1 SGDLS and CDR2 YYNGEE.

V is TRBV5-1 and J is TRBJ2-5; a weak D match, TRBD1 (5 bases). CDR1 is SGHRS and CDR2 is YFSETQ in the germline V gene. The CDR3 has 14 amino acids. Trimming pared 4 bases from V and 2 bases from J, leaving 12 bases between. The CDR3 bases are TGCGCCAGCAGCAATGTAGACAGACAAGAGACCCAGTACTTC. Amino acids: CASSNVDRQETQYF.

The CDR3: CASSPELAGSTGELFF. The CDR3 coding sequence is TGTGCCAGCTCACCAGAGCTAGCGGGAAGCACCGGGGAGCTGTTTTTT. The chain couples TRBV18 to TRBJ2-2; 9 bases align to TRBD2. Germline V gene sequence: CDR1 KGHSH, CDR2 LQKENI. The ends lost 2 bases at V and 4 bases at J; junction bases unmatched: 5. The CDR3 extends over 16 amino acids.

The J gene is TRBJ2-5, the V gene TRBV7-8; TRBD2 agrees at 8 bases. Losses at the gene ends were 0 bases for V and 5 bases for J; bases not matched to a gene: 8. The germline CDR1 and CDR2 sequences are SGHVS and FQNEAQ. The CDR3 covers 16 residues. The CDR3 sequence: CASSLAGTRLAETQYF. The CDR3 bases are TGTGCCAGCAGCTTAGCCGGGACTAGACTGGCGGAGACCCAGTACTTC.

The rearrangement joins TRBV28 to TRBJ1-5, with D possibly TRBD1 on 6 matching bases. Trimming removed 3 bases from V and 11 bases from J, with 11 bases in between. This CDR3 comprises 12 residues. From germline, CDR1 is MDHEN and CDR2 SYDVKM. DNA of the CDR3: TGTGCCAGCAGTTTCGGGGGGCAGACCCAGCATTTT. Translating gives CASSFGGQTQHF.

Notes on this clone: Different DNA sequences within this sample yield the same CDR3. The chain uses TRBV2 and TRBJ2-2; 9 nucleotides line up with TRBD2. Germline V gene data show CDR1 as SNHLY and CDR2 as FYNNEI. This CDR3 is built from 15 residues. The trim removed 6 bases at V and 5 bases at J, leaving 7 bases unmatched. DNA of the CDR3: TGTGCCAGCAGAGAACTAGCGGGTGGGACCGGGGAGCTGTTTTTT. As protein: CASRELAGGTGELFF.

This chain joins TRBV27 and TRBJ1-2; no reliable D call. CDR3 size: 11 residues. Germline V CDR1 and CDR2: MNHEY, SMNVEV (reference sequence). V was cut by 8 bases and J by 4 bases, with 8 bases left in between. The CDR3 nucleotides are TGTGCCAGCCTTGACATCTATGGCTACACCTTC. Amino acids: CASLDIYGYTF.

This chain uses TRBV19 with TRBJ2-1, with 14 bases that match TRBD2. Germline trimming cut 5 bases from V and 7 bases from J; bases unmatched to any gene: 7. The CDR3 extends over 16 amino acids. Germline CDR1 and CDR2: LNHDA and SQIVND (reference sequence). CDR3 in DNA: TGTGCCAGTAGTTCCCAAGGACTAGCGGGAGGAAATGAGCAGTTCTTC. Protein sequence: CASSSQGLAGGNEQFF.

CDR3 sequence: CSVVGTGGNQPQHF. The CDR3 nucleotides read TGCAGCGTCGTCGGGACAGGGGGCAATCAGCCCCAGCATTTT. The V gene is TRBV29-1, the J gene TRBJ1-5; TRBD1 agrees at 10 bases. Looked up from germline, CDR1 is SQVTM and CDR2 is ANQGSEA. The CDR3 covers 14 residues. J was trimmed by 2 bases and V by 6 bases; bases with no gene match: 4.

V gene TRBV4-2 combines with J gene TRBJ2-3; D is unclear. Germline V gene data show CDR1 as LGHNA and CDR2 as YNFKEQ. CDR3 length equals 15 residues. Trimming took off 1 base at V and 0 bases at J, with 8 bases between the two ends. CDR3 in amino acids: CASSQATASTDTQYF. The CDR3 bases are TGTGCCAGCAGCCAAGCGACTGCTAGCACAGATACGCAGTATTTT.

In this sample, this clone turned up once. V and J are TRBV6-1 and TRBJ1-5, with D perhaps TRBD1 (5 bases). Per germline, CDR1 MNHNS and CDR2 SASEGT. The CDR3 runs to 15 residues. Trimming left V 1 base short and J 0 bases short, with 7 bases between. The DNA of the CDR3 is TGTGCCAGCAGTGAAGGCAGGGATAGCAATCAGCCCCAGCATTTT. This gives the protein CASSEGRDSNQPQHF.

This clone was found once. The chain joins TRBV4-2 to TRBJ1-2; 7 bases align to TRBD1. Germline V gene sequence: CDR1 LGHNA, CDR2 YNFKEQ. The CDR3 covers 13 residues. The V segment lost 4 bases and the J segment 8 bases; nucleotides outside the gene matches: 7. CDR3 bases: TGTGCCAGCAGCCCCCAGACAGGGAACGGCTACACCTTC. As protein: CASSPQTGNGYTF.

This chain uses TRBV12-5 with TRBJ1-2, with 8 positions matching TRBD1. Germline V gene data show CDR1 as LGHNT and CDR2 as FRNRAP. V was pared by 1 base and J by 4 bases, with 14 bases of the junction left unmatched. CDR3 length: 18 amino acids. The CDR3 sequence is CASGLGTRGLFLSYGYTF. CDR3 DNA sequence: TGTGCTAGTGGTTTGGGCACCAGGGGGCTGTTTTTGAGCTATGGCTACACCTTC.

The sample holds one count of this clone. V is TRBV5-6 and J is TRBJ2-7; 7 bases align to TRBD1. The CDR3 is 14 amino acids. V was clipped by 4 bases and J by 2 bases; unmatched bases: 6. Looked up from germline, CDR1 is SGHDT and CDR2 is YYEEEE. The CDR3 region has the DNA TGTGCCAGCAGCCGATGGGACAGAGCCTACGAGCAGTACTTC. This translates into CASSRWDRAYEQYF.

The chain recombines TRBV27 with TRBJ1-4; a possible D gene is TRBD1 (5 bases). The CDR3 has 14 residues. Germline loops: CDR1 MNHEY, CDR2 SMNVEV (reference sequence). V shed 5 bases and J shed 4 bases, with 11 bases lying between them. CDR3 coding DNA: TGTGCCAGCAGTCCCCAGGACATTAATGAAAAACTGTTTTTT. This gives the protein CASSPQDINEKLFF.

The chain combines TRBV28 with TRBJ2-3, with a weak D call TRBD2 (6 bases). The V and J ends lost 6 bases and 1 base respectively, with 11 bases between them. Per germline, CDR1 MDHEN and CDR2 SYDVKM. CDR3 length: 14 residues. CDR3 in DNA: TGTGCCAGCAGCCCGGGAGCGGGCACAGATACGCAGTATTTT. Translated: CASSPGAGTDTQYF.